Listed here are 5 T cell receptor beta chains from one sample, sequenced in a study of shared clonotypes between healthy human individuals. The protocol was immunoSEQ multiplex PCR, while the TCRdb copy is restricted to in-frame clones and leaves out a portion. The data hold approximately 2.4 million clones, with about 94% observed a single time. The sample comprised naive CD4+ T cells sorted from blood. Indicated subset: CD45RA+ positively selected. These receptors all stem from a man between 18 and 29 years old in good health.

The rearrangement joins TRBV7-9 to TRBJ1-4; no clear D. Per the germline V gene, CDR1 is SEHNR and CDR2 is FQNEAQ (reference sequence). V shed 1 base and J shed 6 bases, with 6 bases lying between them. CDR3 length: 13 amino acids. CDR3 protein: CASSLGPDEKLFF. In nucleotides, the CDR3 is TGTGCCAGCAGCTTAGGGCCAGATGAAAAACTGTTTTTT.

The chain employs TRBV19 and TRBJ2-2, with D perhaps assigned TRBD1 or TRBD2 (5 bases each). Germline CDR1 is LNHDA and CDR2 is SQIVND (reference sequence). CDR3 length equals 14 residues. V gave up 5 bases and J gave up 6 bases, with 13 bases separating them. CDR3 bases: TGTGCCAGTAGTCCGGGACCTATACCCGGGGAGCTGTTTTTT. Translation: CASSPGPIPGELFF.

The V and J genes are TRBV6-4 and TRBJ1-5; D gene ambiguous. CDR3 length equals 14 residues. V was shortened by 4 bases and J by 0 bases, with 7 bases between the two germline ends. Germline V gives CDR1 MRHNA, CDR2 SNTAGT. The CDR3 region has the DNA TGTGCCAGCAGTGTCGACGATAGCAATCAGCCCCAGCATTTT. Amino acids: CASSVDDSNQPQHF.

This rearrangement joins TRBV6-5 to TRBJ2-7, with D maybe TRBD1 (6 bases). The V gene's germline CDR1 is MNHEY and CDR2 SVGAGI. V lost 4 bases and J 4 bases, leaving 20 bases between the germline ends. The CDR3 covers 16 residues. CDR3 nucleotides: TGTGCCAGCAGTTCGGACAGCTTAAATCATTTTTACGAGCAGTACTTC. Translated, it gives CASSSDSLNHFYEQYF.

This chain links TRBV9 with TRBJ2-7; 7 bases fit TRBD2. The CDR3 loop spans 14 amino acids. V lost 4 bases, J lost 2 bases, and 6 bases stayed unmatched. Germline CDR1 is SGDLS and CDR2 is YYNGEE. The CDR3 here is CASSLNGLAYEQYF. The CDR3 region has the DNA TGTGCCAGCAGCCTTAACGGACTAGCCTACGAGCAGTACTTC.